This T cell receptor (beta chain) came from a study of cytomegalovirus exposure and HLA in healthy donors (dated by TCRdb to about 2017). Concerning the study at large: An earlier analysis of 587 of the donors reported 276 Gb of sequence data and 117 million unique TCR beta sequences obtained from about 179 million T cells. Donor age, sex, ethnicity and CMV serostatus were compiled alongside the repertoire data. In an earlier analysis of several hundred of the donors, high-throughput TCR beta sequencing was used to judge whether each TCR beta V gene segment behaved as functional or pseudogenic. The number of typed donors differed by locus: roughly 620-630 for A, B, C, DRB1 and DQB1; roughly 510 for DQA1; around 580 for DPA1; and about 450 for DPB1. Of the approximately 400 genotyped donors, over 65% fell in the genetic ancestry cluster associated with self-reported Caucasian donors. In a later genetic analysis, genome-wide SNP genotypes for about 65% of the 666 donors were used, and that subset was treated as a discovery cohort. The T cell repertoires of some 700 subjects were profiled by immunosequencing and related to cytomegalovirus serostatus. Both class I and class II loci were covered by HLA typing, at four-digit resolution. Besides the first cohort of roughly 640 subjects, a separate validation cohort made up of some 110 different subjects was used. Every discovery cohort repertoire had been produced on one sequencing platform. About 5 DR-DQ haplotypes were handled as single units for association and clustering, since linkage in the cohort was strong. To predict cytomegalovirus infection status, the study brought together high-throughput TCR immunosequencing, statistical association of individual TCRs with disease status, and machine learning. The later analysis used no new phenotypic data to find candidate immune exposures, relying instead on TCR beta sequences and their occurrence across donors. To study patterns of TCR occurrence, a later analysis re-analyzed previously published TCR beta repertoires from hundreds of donors and added high-resolution HLA genotyping. Across approximately 400 genotyped donors of the cohort, an average of roughly 230,000 unique TCR beta nucleotide sequences per donor were sequenced, and around 20% of those sequences were non-productive. The study aimed to test whether cataloging public T cell receptors could reveal signatures of past pathogen exposure. An early release covering 500 to 750 HLA-typed donors comprised 250 to 350 gigabases of sequencing data and 65 million to 100 million unique TCR sequences.

This clone was detected only a few times. What antigen it recognizes has not been identified. Within one base of it there is no much larger clone, and no base qualities were kept. The cohort was made up of approximately 670 healthy bone marrow donors. All cohort members were sampled while nominally healthy, although unrecorded immune exposures were likely present. The donor tested CMV seropositive and was one of the 289 seropositive cohort members. Each donor provided a peripheral blood sample, and peripheral blood mononuclear cells were used for TCR beta sequencing. The Qiagen DNeasy Blood Extraction Kit was used to extract genomic DNA from the blood cell samples. V and J lose 1 base and 5 bases, and a span of 7 bases separates them. CDR1 and CDR2 are read off the germline V gene as SGHTS and YDEGEE. Taken from cysteine to phenylalanine, the CDR3 has 13 residues. Only the CDR3 DNA is retained, 39 bases long and in frame from the first base.

What the research found in general, with its limitations: For the cohort, immune exposure information was limited to CMV serostatus. A later genetic analysis associated a missense DCLRE1C variant with V-gene and J-gene trimming of TCR beta chains, and an independent cohort replicated the association. Some IMGT-functional V segments, including TRBV6-2 and TRBV6-3, could not be told apart with the 87-base-pair reads, so those segments were excluded. Correlated functional status among segregating V segments might reflect linkage disequilibrium, but an unknown experimental factor could not be ruled out. A further reported finding was that TCR beta sequences accurately predicted the HLA-A and HLA-B alleles for most subjects in the first cohort. In the study, some 160 TCR beta chains were listed as associated with cytomegalovirus. A later genetic analysis reported fewer N-insertions in productive TCRs among donors in an Asian-associated ancestry cluster than the roughly 690-donor mean. A group of highly shared sequence variants was considered likely to be a technical artifact of the sequencing pipeline. Roughly uniform sequencing depth across donors was assumed in presence/absence analyses, although this assumption may not hold. Most TCR sequences were seen in very few donors, while some public TCRs were found in many individuals. When HLA alleles, especially DR and DQ, strongly co-occurred, attributing TCR associations to individual alleles was difficult. An earlier analysis of around 500 of the donors showed that most TCR beta V segments appeared in productive rearrangements either about 87% or about 30% of the time, which broadly matched IMGT annotations. HLA typing was unavailable for some donors at each locus, so association tests used only the typed subset. Because counts were too low, seventeen rarely observed V segments, including chromosome 9 orphons, were excluded from the earlier analysis of 500 to 700 of the donors. Cytomegalovirus status was reported to be diagnosed by the classifier with high specificity and sensitivity in both the original and validation cohorts. Only TCR beta chains were sequenced in this cohort, and the absence of alpha or paired-chain data limited detectable features. In a later analysis, HLA-associated TCR beta chains showed more clonal expansion and lower generation probabilities than non-associated chains that were equally common. In a later analysis, TCR association rates were found to vary across HLA loci, with the most associated TCRs seen for DRB1 alleles and the fewest for HLA-C alleles. In a later analysis, most CMV-associated TCR beta chains were found to appear HLA-restricted, with HLA associations seemingly driven largely by CMV exposure. Specific HLA alleles were associated with roughly 16,000 TCR beta sequences at a false discovery rate of 0.05 in a later analysis. In vitro tests confirmed that a few of the cytomegalovirus-associated TCR beta chains recognize cytomegalovirus antigens. According to the authors, the approach could potentially be generalized to other disease states and immunological phenotypes. According to a later analysis, parvovirus B19, influenza, CMV and Epstein-Barr virus appeared linked to several top co-occurrence clusters.

The library relied on the immunoSEQ multiplex PCR assay. The multiplex PCR relied on a mix of 60 forward primers for TCR Vbeta segments and 13 reverse primers for TCR Jbeta segments. A multiplex PCR assay on genomic DNA amplified the CDR3 region of rearranged TCR beta genes. Amplified TCR beta libraries were sequenced as 87-base-pair reads on the Illumina HiSeq System. On the authors' methods: A later analysis tallied 80 million to 95 million unique TCR beta chains across the 700 or so repertoires, and some 12 million of those chains were shared by two or more donors. Raw reads were error-corrected and collapsed into unique sequences by a nearest-neighbor algorithm in which closely related sequences were merged to remove PCR and sequencing errors. Alignment of CDR3 sequences to IMGT reference sequences was used to assign V, D and J gene segments. For a sequence to be retained, at least a six-nucleotide match to both a V gene segment and a J gene segment was required. A rearrangement counted as productive if the CDR3 had no stop codons and remained in frame with V and J, and every other rearrangement counted as non-productive. Following IMGT convention, CDR3 was defined as the stretch from the second conserved V-encoded cysteine to the conserved J-encoded phenylalanine. The earlier analysis of about 590 of the donors excluded sequences that lacked an unambiguous match to a single V gene segment. In an earlier analysis of approximately 590 of the donors, V segments were called functional above 56.7% productive rearrangements and were called segregating when the between-donor standard deviation exceeded 5%. A statistical classification framework was developed to diagnose cytomegalovirus status using the catalog of TCR beta chain sequences. In a later analysis, TCR nucleotide sequences were compared against IMGT/GENE-DB human TR gene sequences so that V and J genes could be assigned. A later analysis assigned CDR3 sequences and most-parsimonious VDJ recombination scenarios with the TCRdist pipeline. In a later analysis, each TCR beta chain was defined by its CDR3 amino acid sequence together with its V-gene family, and reads without a unique V-gene family were excluded. In a later analysis, several hundred highly shared, low-generation-probability nucleotide sequences were removed to address suspected cross-contamination and a sequencing artifact. For each public chain, a later analysis derived a clonal expansion index from normalized ranks of inferred template counts within each repertoire. A later analysis computed generation probabilities with a VDJ recombination model fitted to out-of-frame rearrangements, and checked the results against IGoR. In a later analysis, hypergeometric tests were used to score TCR-TCR, TCR-HLA and TCR-CMV co-occurrence, with a repertoire-size bias correction applied to TCR pairs. In a later analysis, false discovery rates were estimated by permuting HLA or CMV assignments 20 times. A later analysis grouped co-occurring TCRs with DBSCAN, adding TCRdist sequence similarity when clustering within HLA-allele-positive subsets. For co-occurrence clustering, repertoires with fewer than 30,000 or more than 120,000 public chains were excluded, along with several repertoires with anomalous nucleotide sharing. TCRdb provides this immuneACCESS table in a form limited to in-frame rearrangements. Some clones are lacking; in checked studies, under half of them reflect an unresolved V gene, and why the rest are absent is not known. Clone size and the V and J calls come from that table; the DNA yielded D and trimming. The sample includes 150,000 to 200,000 clones, with 9.5% to 15% observed a single time. About 7.8% of the sample goes to the ten largest clones.

The receptor was derived from a man aged 45 to 65 in good health and CMV-seropositive. The sequence is built from TRBV5-8 and TRBJ1-5; the D gene is unclear. The source material was PBMCs. The CDR3 protein is CASSLRRDQPQHF. The DNA is TGTGCCAGCAGCTTGAGGAGAGATCAGCCCCAGCATTTT.